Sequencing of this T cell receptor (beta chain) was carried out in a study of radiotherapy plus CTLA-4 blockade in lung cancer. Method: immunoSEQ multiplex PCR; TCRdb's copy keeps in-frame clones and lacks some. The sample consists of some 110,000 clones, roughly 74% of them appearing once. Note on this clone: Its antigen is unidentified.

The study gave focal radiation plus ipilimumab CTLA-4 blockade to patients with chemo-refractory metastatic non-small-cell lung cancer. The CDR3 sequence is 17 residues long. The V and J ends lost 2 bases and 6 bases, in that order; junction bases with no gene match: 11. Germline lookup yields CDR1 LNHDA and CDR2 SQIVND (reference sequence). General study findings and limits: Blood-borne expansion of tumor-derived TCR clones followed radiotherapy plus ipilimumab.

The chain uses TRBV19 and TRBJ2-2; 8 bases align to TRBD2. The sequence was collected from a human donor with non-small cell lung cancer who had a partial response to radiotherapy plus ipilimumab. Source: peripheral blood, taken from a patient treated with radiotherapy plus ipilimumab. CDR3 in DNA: TGTGCCAGTAGTATAATTGTGGGACTAGGAAGGGCCGGGGAGCTGTTTTTT. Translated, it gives CASSIIVGLGRAGELFF.